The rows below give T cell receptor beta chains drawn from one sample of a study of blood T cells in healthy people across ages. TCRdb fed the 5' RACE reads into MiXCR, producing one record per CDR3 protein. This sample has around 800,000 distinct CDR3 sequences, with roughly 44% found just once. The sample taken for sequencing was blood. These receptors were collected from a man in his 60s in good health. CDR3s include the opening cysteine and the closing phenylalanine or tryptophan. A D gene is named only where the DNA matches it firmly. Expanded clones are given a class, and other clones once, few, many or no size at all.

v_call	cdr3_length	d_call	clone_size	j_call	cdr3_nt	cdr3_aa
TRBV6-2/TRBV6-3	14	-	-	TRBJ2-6	TGTGCCAGCCGGGATCTCTCTGGGGCCAACGTCCTGACTTTC	CASRDLSGANVLTF
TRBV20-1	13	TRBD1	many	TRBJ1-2	TGCAGTGCTAGCCCCGGGACAGGGAATGGCTACACCTTC	CSASPGTGNGYTF
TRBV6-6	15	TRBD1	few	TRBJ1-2	TGTGCCAGCAGTCTCGGACAGGGCGCCCATTATGGCTACACCTTC	CASSLGQGAHYGYTF
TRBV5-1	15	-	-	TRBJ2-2	TGCGCCAGCAGCCCTCAGGGGGAGGACACCGGGGAGCTGTTTTTT	CASSPQGEDTGELFF
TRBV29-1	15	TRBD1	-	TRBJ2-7	TGCAGCGTGGCCGAGGACAGGCTTATAGCCTACGAGCAGTACTTC	CSVAEDRLIAYEQYF
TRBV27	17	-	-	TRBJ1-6	TGTGCCAGCAGTCGCAAACCTGCCGCTTATGTTAATTCACCCCTCCACTTT	CASSRKPAAYVNSPLHF
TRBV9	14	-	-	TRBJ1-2	TGTGCCAGCAGCGTGACTGAGTCCGGCTATGGCTACACCTTC	CASSVTESGYGYTF
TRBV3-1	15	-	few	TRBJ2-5	TGTGCCAGCAGCCAAGAAGGGGGGGAGGGAGAGACCCAGTACTTC	CASSQEGGEGETQYF
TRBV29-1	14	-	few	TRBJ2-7	TGCAGCGTTGTCGATACAGGGAGGGCTCTCGAGCAGTACTTC	CSVVDTGRALEQYF
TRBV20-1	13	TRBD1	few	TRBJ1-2	TGCAGTGCTAGCAGGGGGGAGATCTATGGCTACACCTTC	CSASRGEIYGYTF
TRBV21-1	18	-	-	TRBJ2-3	TGTGCCAGCAGCAAATCGGCGGGGACAGGGCTCAGCACAGATACGCAGTATTTT	CASSKSAGTGLSTDTQYF
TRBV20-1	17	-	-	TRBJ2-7	TGCAGTGCTAGACTCCCCAGAACGAACACGGTAATCAACGAGCAGTACTTC	CSARLPRTNTVINEQYF
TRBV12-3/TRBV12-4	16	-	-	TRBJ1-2	TGTGCCAGCAGCCACGCCCGGACTCATAGGGTCTATGGCTACACTTTC	CASSHARTHRVYGYTF
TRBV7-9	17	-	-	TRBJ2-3	TGTGCCAGCAGCCTAAGGTCCGGGACACCCTACACAGATACGCAGTATTTT	CASSLRSGTPYTDTQYF
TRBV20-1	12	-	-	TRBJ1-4	TGCAGCGCTAGAGCTGAGGGGTCGAAACTGTTTTTT	CSARAEGSKLFF
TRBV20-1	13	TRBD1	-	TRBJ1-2	TGCAGTGCCCCCCGGACAGGACTATATGGCTACACCTTC	CSAPRTGLYGYTF
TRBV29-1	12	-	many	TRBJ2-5	TGCAGCGTGATAGGCTTCGAAGAGACCCAGTACTTC	CSVIGFEETQYF
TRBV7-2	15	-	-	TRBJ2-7	TGTGCCAGCAGCTTCGGACCGGGGAACTCCTACGAGCAGTACTTC	CASSFGPGNSYEQYF
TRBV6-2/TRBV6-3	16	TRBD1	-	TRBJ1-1	TGTGCCAGCAGCCCCCGTGAAGACAGGGCGAACACTGAAGCTTTCTTT	CASSPREDRANTEAFF
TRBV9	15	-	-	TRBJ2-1	TGTGCCAGCAGCGTAGGTTGGGGGGGCCAGAATGAGCAGTTCTTC	CASSVGWGGQNEQFF
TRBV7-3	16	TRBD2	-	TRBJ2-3	TGTGCCAGCAGCCTGGGACTAGCGGGGTACACAGATACGCAGTATTTT	CASSLGLAGYTDTQYF
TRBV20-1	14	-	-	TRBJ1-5	TGCAGTGCCATCCAGGGGCAGGGCAATCAGCCCCAGCATTTT	CSAIQGQGNQPQHF
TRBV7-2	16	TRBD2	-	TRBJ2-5	TGTGCCAGCAGCTTAGAGTCGGGGGGAGGTTACAATGAGCAGTACTTC	CASSLESGGGYNEQYF
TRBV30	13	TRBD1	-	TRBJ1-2	TGTGCCTGGAGCGGGACAGGGGCGCATGGCTACACCTTC	CAWSGTGAHGYTF
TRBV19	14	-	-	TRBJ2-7	TGTGCCGCCTCGGCCACAGGGACCTCCTACGAGCAGTACTTC	CAASATGTSYEQYF
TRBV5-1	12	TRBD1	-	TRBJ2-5	TGCGCCAGCAGCTCGACAGGGGGAGGGCAGTACTTC	CASSSTGGGQYF
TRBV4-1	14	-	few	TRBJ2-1	TGCGCCAGCAGCCAGGGCAGGTTAAAAAATGAGCAGTTCTTC	CASSQGRLKNEQFF